This T cell receptor beta chain was sequenced in a study of blood T cell repertoires in COVID-19. About the study: T cells, B-cell-depleted T cells, or PBMCs provided the cDNA or gDNA that served as material.

This CDR3 comprises 14 residues. Trimming pared 3 bases from V and 4 bases from J, leaving 13 bases between. CDR1 is MDHEN, CDR2 SYDVKM, per germline. The protocol was immunoSEQ multiplex PCR, while the TCRdb copy is restricted to in-frame clones and leaves out a portion. The sample yields around 230,000 clones, approximately 83% seen once. This TCR derives from a man aged 40-49 years with acute or convalescent COVID-19. The chain is built from TRBV28 and TRBJ2-7, with D maybe TRBD1 (5 bases). Sequences were obtained from peripheral blood. The DNA of the CDR3 is TGTGCCAGCAGTTTCGAAGGGGCCGGGTACGAGCAGTACTTC. Translation: CASSFEGAGYEQYF.